This is a list of T cell receptor beta chains from one sample in a study of blood T cell repertoires in COVID-19. Clones were read by immunoSEQ multiplex PCR, and TCRdb kept only the in-frame ones, dropping some. Here the sample spans about 60,000 clones, roughly 79% being singletons. The sequenced sample consisted of peripheral blood. The receptors here all came from a man aged 55 to 70 with acute or convalescent COVID-19. The CDR3 runs from the conserved cysteine through the conserved F or W. Fields, in order: clone size, D gene, J gene, V gene, CDR3 protein, CDR3 DNA. D genes are given only for firm matches. A clone size is listed for some rows: how often the clone was seen (once, few, many), or a class if it is expanded.

clone_size: once
d_call: TRBD1
j_call: TRBJ1-5
v_call: TRBV6-1
cdr3_aa: CASSEADRESQPQHF
cdr3_nt: TGTGCCAGCAGTGAAGCGGACAGGGAAAGTCAGCCCCAGCATTTT

clone_size: .
d_call: TRBD1
j_call: TRBJ1-5
v_call: TRBV15
cdr3_aa: CATSRDLGQGTVSNQPQHF
cdr3_nt: TGTGCCACCAGCAGAGATTTGGGACAGGGGACTGTTAGCAATCAGCCCCAGCATTTT

clone_size: .
d_call: .
j_call: TRBJ1-1
v_call: TRBV15
cdr3_aa: CATSLGGEGAEAFF
cdr3_nt: TGTGCCACCAGCCTAGGAGGGGAGGGGGCTGAAGCTTTCTTT

clone_size: .
d_call: .
j_call: TRBJ2-5
v_call: TRBV5-6
cdr3_aa: CASSLDRRGVQETQYF
cdr3_nt: TGTGCCAGCAGCTTGGATCGCAGGGGTGTTCAAGAGACCCAGTACTTC

clone_size: .
d_call: .
j_call: TRBJ1-2
v_call: TRBV5-6
cdr3_aa: CASSLVGQGSGYTF
cdr3_nt: TGTGCCAGCAGCTTGGTGGGGCAGGGGAGCGGCTACACCTTC

clone_size: once
d_call: TRBD1
j_call: TRBJ1-5
v_call: TRBV4-2
cdr3_aa: CASRPGQGSNQPQHF
cdr3_nt: TGTGCCAGCAGGCCGGGACAGGGTAGCAATCAGCCCCAGCATTTT

clone_size: .
d_call: TRBD1
j_call: TRBJ1-3
v_call: TRBV15
cdr3_aa: CATSEDRGSGNTIYF
cdr3_nt: TGTGCCACCAGCGAAGACAGGGGGTCTGGAAACACCATATATTTT

clone_size: .
d_call: .
j_call: TRBJ1-1
v_call: TRBV28
cdr3_aa: CASSQQGNTEAFF
cdr3_nt: TGTGCCAGCAGCCAACAGGGGAACACTGAAGCTTTCTTT

clone_size: few
d_call: .
j_call: TRBJ1-1
v_call: TRBV2
cdr3_aa: CASRRGGADTEAFF
cdr3_nt: TGTGCCAGCAGACGGGGGGGCGCAGACACTGAAGCTTTCTTT

clone_size: .
d_call: .
j_call: TRBJ1-1
v_call: TRBV18
cdr3_aa: CASSQGLDAEAFF
cdr3_nt: TGTGCCAGCTCTCAGGGATTGGACGCTGAAGCTTTCTTT

clone_size: .
d_call: TRBD1
j_call: TRBJ2-1
v_call: TRBV5-4
cdr3_aa: CASSERDRLEFF
cdr3_nt: TGTGCCAGCAGCGAACGGGACAGACTCGAGTTCTTC

clone_size: .
d_call: .
j_call: TRBJ1-5
v_call: TRBV6-6
cdr3_aa: CASIAQIFQPQHF
cdr3_nt: TGTGCCAGCATTGCTCAGATTTTTCAGCCCCAGCATTTT

clone_size: once
d_call: TRBD1
j_call: TRBJ1-5
v_call: TRBV28
cdr3_aa: CASSKQGNSNQPQHF
cdr3_nt: TGTGCCAGCAGCAAACAGGGGAATAGCAATCAGCCCCAGCATTTT

clone_size: few
d_call: .
j_call: TRBJ1-6
v_call: TRBV5-4
cdr3_aa: CASSLWGGANNSPLHF
cdr3_nt: TGTGCCAGCAGCTTGTGGGGGGGTGCCAATAATTCACCCCTCCACTTT

clone_size: once
d_call: .
j_call: TRBJ2-3
v_call: TRBV7-9
cdr3_aa: CASSFSTQGREYF
cdr3_nt: TGTGCCAGCAGCTTTTCCACGCAGGGGAGGGAGTATTTT

clone_size: .
d_call: TRBD1
j_call: TRBJ1-1
v_call: TRBV7-9
cdr3_aa: CASSSRVGGAEAFF
cdr3_nt: TGTGCCAGCAGCTCAAGGGTAGGGGGCGCTGAAGCTTTCTTT

clone_size: .
d_call: TRBD2
j_call: TRBJ2-5
v_call: TRBV10-3
cdr3_aa: CAISENGLAGSVFAETQYF
cdr3_nt: TGTGCCATCAGTGAGAACGGACTAGCGGGGAGCGTCTTCGCAGAGACCCAGTACTTC